These 16 T cell receptor beta chains were all obtained from the same sample, sequenced in a study of blood T cell repertoires in COVID-19. Assay: immunoSEQ multiplex PCR; the TCRdb copy retains only in-frame clones and omits some. Altogether about 110,000 clones are present, approximately 88% being singletons, with the ten largest covering approximately 6.2%. Material for sequencing was peripheral blood. These receptor sequences come from a man between 50 and 59 years old with active or convalescent COVID-19.

The genes are TRBV4-1 and TRBJ2-5, with 9 bases fitting TRBD2. J was trimmed by 5 bases and V by 0 bases; bases with no gene match: 10. Per germline, CDR1 MGHRA and CDR2 YSYEKL. The CDR3 totals 17 residues. CDR3 sequence reads: CASSQDPGGRALETQYF. In DNA, the CDR3 is TGCGCCAGCAGCCAAGATCCAGGCGGGAGGGCCTTGGAGACCCAGTACTTC.

The V and J genes are TRBV9 and TRBJ1-3, with a possible D match to TRBD1 (6 bases). There are 18 residues in the CDR3. From germline, CDR1 is SGDLS and CDR2 YYNGEE. V lost 4 bases and J lost 4, with 24 bases in between. CDR3 DNA: TGTGCCAGCAGCCCCCGGTGGGGACAAGGGTTCTTCGGAAACACCATATATTTT. This codes for CASSPRWGQGFFGNTIYF.

The gene calls are TRBV7-8 and TRBJ2-7, with 10 positions matching TRBD1. From germline, CDR1 is SGHVS and CDR2 FQNEAQ. V was clipped by 4 bases and J by 2 bases; unmatched bases: 5. This CDR3 comprises 15 residues. CDR3 region: CASSSNDRGPYEQYF. CDR3 in DNA: TGTGCCAGCAGCTCCAACGACAGGGGGCCCTACGAGCAGTACTTC.

V gene TRBV6-5 combines with J gene TRBJ2-7, with 7 bases matching TRBD1. In germline, CDR1 is MNHEY, CDR2 SVGAGI. The length of the CDR3 is 15 residues. V lost 8 bases, J lost 3 bases, and 13 bases stayed unmatched. Here the CDR3 reads CASSVTGSGGYEQYF. The CDR3 region has the DNA TGTGCCAGCTCAGTTACTGGTTCAGGGGGCTACGAGCAGTACTTC.

This chain links TRBV19 with TRBJ2-2; 12 nucleotides agree with TRBD2. J was trimmed by 4 bases and V by 6 bases; bases with no gene match: 6. The CDR3 extends over 16 amino acids. Germline CDR1 LNHDA, CDR2 SQIVND (reference sequence). CDR3 region: CASRPLTSGSTGELFF. The CDR3 region has the DNA TGTGCCAGTAGGCCACTGACTAGCGGGAGCACCGGGGAGCTGTTTTTT.

The rearrangement links TRBV10-1 to TRBJ2-7; TRBD2 matches at 8 bases. Germline-derived CDR1 and CDR2 are WNHNN and SYGVQD (reference sequence). Trimming cost V 4 bases and J 5 bases; bases outside gene matches: 4. The CDR3 is 13 amino acids. The CDR3 bases are TGCGCCAGCAGTGTCGGGAGGGTTCACGAGCAGTACTTC. Its protein is CASSVGRVHEQYF.

Points on this clone: At the DNA level, this CDR3 is encoded by other sequences in the same sample as well. The V and J genes are TRBV7-2 and TRBJ2-5; possibly TRBD2 for D (5 bases). The CDR3 sequence is 13 residues long. V was clipped by 1 base and J by 4 bases, with 7 bases between them. Per germline, CDR1 SGHTA and CDR2 FQGNSA. In DNA form, the CDR3 reads TGTGCCAGCAGCTTAGGAGGGTTAGAGACCCAGTACTTC. It specifies CASSLGGLETQYF.

The rearrangement joins TRBV29-1 to TRBJ2-1, with D perhaps assigned TRBD1 or TRBD2 (5 bases each). The V end was cut by 7 bases, the J end by 4 bases, with 11 bases between. This CDR3 spans 12 amino acids. Germline V lookup: CDR1 SQVTM, CDR2 ANQGSEA. Here the CDR3 DNA reads TGCAGCGGGGGGACGGGATACAATGAGCAGTTCTTC. This translates into CSGGTGYNEQFF.

The chain links TRBV5-6 to TRBJ2-5; 7 positions agree with TRBD1. Germline assignment: CDR1 SGHDT and CDR2 YYEEEE. The CDR3 runs to 15 residues. Trimming removed 4 bases from V and 5 bases from J; junction bases left unmatched: 11. The CDR3 reads CASSPLGQLMETQYF. The CDR3, as DNA: TGTGCCAGCAGCCCCCTGGGACAGCTAATGGAGACCCAGTACTTC.

The chain uses TRBV28 and TRBJ2-1; 7 nucleotides agree with TRBD2. Germline V gene lookup returns CDR1 MDHEN and CDR2 SYDVKM. CDR3 length: 15 amino acids. The V and J ends lost 3 bases and 6 bases, in that order; junction bases with no gene match: 8. The CDR3 loop reads CASSFPPTSVNEQFF. DNA for the CDR3: TGTGCCAGCAGTTTCCCGCCCACTAGCGTCAATGAGCAGTTCTTC.

The chain recombines TRBV29-1 with TRBJ2-5; 8 positions match TRBD1. With 4 bases clipped from V and 5 bases from J, the junction kept 6 bases outside the gene matches. Germline CDR1 SQVTM, CDR2 ANQGSEA. This CDR3 spans 13 amino acids. CDR3 bases: TGCAGCGTTGGGGAAACAGGGGGGGAGACCCAGTACTTC. This translates into CSVGETGGETQYF. Together with reference TRBV29-1 and TRBJ2-5, the CDR3 gives the full variable domain: SAVISQKPSRDICQRGTSLTIQCQVDSQVTMMFWYRQQPGQSLTLIATANQGSEATYESGFVIDKFPISRPNLTFSTLTVSNMSPEDSSIYLCSVGETGGETQYFGPGTRLLVL.

This sequence joins TRBV4-3 and TRBJ1-2; no reliable D call. With 1 base removed from V and 7 bases from J, the gap between germline ends came to 4 bases. CDR3 length equals 11 residues. The germline V gene encodes CDR1 LGHNA and CDR2 YSLEER. CDR3 sequence: CASSQGAGYTF. As DNA, the CDR3 is TGCGCCAGCAGCCAAGGAGCTGGCTACACCTTC.

In its sample, this clone was seen once. The chain joins TRBV7-2 to TRBJ1-1; 7 nucleotides line up with TRBD1. The V gene's germline CDR1 is SGHTA and CDR2 FQGNSA. V trimming: 3 bases; J trimming: 6 bases; junction bases outside the gene matches: 10. The CDR3 extends over 15 amino acids. The CDR3 DNA reads TGTGCCAGCAGCTTTCGCAGGGGGAGTTCGGCTGAAGCTTTCTTT. Residues: CASSFRRGSSAEAFF.

V is TRBV29-1 and J is TRBJ2-5; 7 positions agree with TRBD1. CDR1 is SQVTM, CDR2 ANQGSEA, per germline. V lost 7 bases, J lost 2 bases, and 7 bases stayed unmatched. The CDR3 extends over 13 amino acids. The CDR3 region has the DNA TGCAGCGCCCGGGACAGCAAGCAAGAGACCCAGTACTTC. Its protein is CSARDSKQETQYF.

The chain recombines TRBV7-2 with TRBJ2-7; maybe TRBD2 (6 bases). Trimming left V 2 bases short and J 5 bases short, with 19 bases between. This CDR3 has 16 residues. Germline assignment: CDR1 SGHTA and CDR2 FQGNSA. Written as DNA, the CDR3 is TGTGCCAGCAGCTTAAGCGGCGGGATATCGGTCAACGAGCAGTACTTC. It is translated as CASSLSGGISVNEQYF.

The rearrangement links TRBV11-3 to TRBJ2-3; 14 bases are shared with TRBD2. Per the germline V gene, CDR1 is SGHNT and CDR2 is YENEEA. The CDR3 has 15 residues. J gave up 11 bases and V 5 bases, and 9 bases lay outside the gene matches. In DNA, the CDR3 is TGTGCCAGCAGCAACCCGGGACTAGCGGGAGCCAAGCAGTATTTT. As protein: CASSNPGLAGAKQYF.